The 30 T cell receptor beta chains given below trace back to one sample, sequenced in a study of vaccination and CD4 T cells after COVID-19 (dated by TCRdb to the early 2020s). To prepare the library, PCR was applied. The listed sequencing device is Illumina iSeq 100. DNA from cultured CD4+ T cells was subjected to TCR sequencing with the Oncomine TCR Beta short-read assay at the Johns Hopkins FTIC core. TCRdb applied fastp at Q25 and MiXCR to the public reads, then kept only in-frame beta chains. Every CDR3 protein is listed once, alongside the most common genes and DNA of its rows. The sample records about 9,100 distinct CDR3 sequences, 55% to 65% of which are singletons. The ten largest clones add up to roughly 12% of the sample. What this sample's treatment or condition label stands for: roughly ten-day PBMC culture with coronavirus spike peptide pools or control peptides (ViraFEST assay). These receptors' antigens are unknown.

The material sequenced was cultured CD4+ T cells from blood, taken after SARS-CoV-2 vaccination. Every receptor here comes from a human donor with COVID-19.

This sequence joins TRBV6-1 and TRBJ2-2, with D unresolved. The CDR3 is 14 residues long. Per germline, CDR1 MNHNS and CDR2 SASEGT. V was clipped by 0 bases and J by 7 bases, with 9 bases between them. CDR3 coding DNA: TGTGCCAGCAGTGAAGCTACGGCCGGCGGGGAGCTGTTTTTT. This codes for CASSEATAGGELFF.

The chain employs TRBV6-1 and TRBJ1-5; the match to TRBD1 covers 8 bases. The J segment lost 2 bases and the V segment lost 6 bases, leaving 6 bases of the junction unmatched. Germline CDR1 MNHNS, CDR2 SASEGT. The CDR3 runs to 15 residues. The CDR3 loop reads CASSPGTGRNQPQHF. The DNA for the CDR3 is TGTGCCAGCAGCCCCGGGACAGGTCGCAATCAGCCCCAGCATTTT.

This chain's CDR3 is CASSALLRGMSYQPQHF. CDR3 coding DNA: TGTGCCAGCAGCGCCCTCTTGCGGGGGATGAGCTATCAGCCCCAGCATTTT. The V and J genes are TRBV7-8 and TRBJ1-5, with a weak D call TRBD1 (5 bases). Germline CDR1 is SGHVS and CDR2 is FQNEAQ. The CDR3 is 17 residues long. Trimming took off 5 bases at V and 5 bases at J, with 22 bases between the two ends.

The chain couples TRBV5-4 to TRBJ1-6; 7 bases line up with TRBD1. Germline lookup yields CDR1 SGHNT and CDR2 YYREEE (reference sequence). The CDR3 consists of 15 residues. Trimming cost V 4 bases and J 7 bases; bases outside gene matches: 8. The CDR3 sequence is CASSTRDRLNSPLHF. In DNA form, the CDR3 reads TGTGCCAGCAGCACCAGGGACAGACTAAATTCACCCCTCCACTTT.

The CDR3, as DNA: TGCAGTGCAACAGGGCCCGGTGGCTACACCTTC. Its translation: CSATGPGGYTF. The rearrangement links TRBV20-1 to TRBJ1-2; D might be TRBD1 (6 bases). Between the trimmed V and J ends, which lost 6 bases and 7 bases, there was a span of 12 bases. The CDR3 runs 11 residues. Germline-derived CDR1 and CDR2 are DFQATT and SNEGSKA (reference sequence).

V and J are TRBV5-1 and TRBJ2-3, with 12 bases that match TRBD2. The CDR3 is made up of 18 amino acids. J gave up 2 bases and V 0 bases, and 7 bases lay outside the gene matches. The V gene's germline CDR1 is SGHRS and CDR2 YFSETQ. Here the CDR3 reads CASSLARTSGEITDTQYF. In DNA, the CDR3 is TGCGCCAGCAGCTTGGCAAGGACTAGCGGGGAGATCACAGATACGCAGTATTTT.

Judged by abundance, this clonotype is medium-sized (0.01 to 0.1%). The rearrangement joins TRBV14 to TRBJ1-2; D is uncertain. Germline CDR1 reads SGHDN; CDR2 reads FVKESK. This CDR3 is built from 14 residues. Trimming removed 0 bases at V and 8 bases at J, with 13 bases between. The CDR3 DNA reads as TGTGCCAGCAGCCAAGATCTTAATCCGCGAGGCTACACCTTC. It is translated as CASSQDLNPRGYTF.

The V and J genes are TRBV7-2 and TRBJ2-1, with TRBD2 matching 8 bases. Looked up from germline, CDR1 is SGHTA and CDR2 is FQGNSA. The CDR3 has 15 amino acids. V was clipped by 7 bases and J by 7 bases; unmatched bases: 12. CDR3 loop: CASIGHGGAGNEQFF. CDR3 DNA: TGTGCCAGCATCGGACACGGGGGGGCGGGGAATGAGCAGTTCTTC.

This sequence joins TRBV6-1 and TRBJ2-7; D is possibly TRBD1 (6 bases). The V gene's germline CDR1 is MNHNS and CDR2 SASEGT. Trimming cost V 9 bases and J 3 bases, with 18 bases left between them. The CDR3 covers 14 residues. CDR3 protein: CASNSRDKNYEQYF. CDR3 in DNA: TGTGCCAGTAATTCCCGGGACAAGAACTACGAGCAGTACTTC.

The chain uses TRBV19 and TRBJ1-2, with D perhaps matching TRBD1 (5 bases). From germline, CDR1 is LNHDA and CDR2 SQIVND (reference sequence). V lost 4 bases to trimming and J lost 6 bases, with 15 bases between them. The CDR3 is 14 residues long. The CDR3 region has the DNA TGTGCCAGTAGTACCCCCAGGGAAAACCATGGCTACACCTTC. Encoded protein: CASSTPRENHGYTF. The whole variable domain, remainder taken from reference TRBV19 and TRBJ1-2, is DGGITQSPKYLFRKEGQNVTLSCEQNLNHDAMYWYRQDPGQGLRLIYYSQIVNDFQKGDIAEGYSVSREKKESFPLTVTSAQKNPTAFYLCASSTPRENHGYTFGSGTRLTVV.

This chain links TRBV20-1 with TRBJ1-2, with D possibly TRBD1 on 5 matching bases. The germline gives CDR1 DFQATT, CDR2 SNEGSKA (reference sequence). There are 16 residues in the CDR3. V gave up 0 bases and J gave up 0 bases, with 14 bases separating them. The CDR3 region is CSAREPRQGANYGYTF. As DNA, the CDR3 is TGCAGTGCTAGAGAGCCGCGCCAGGGTGCTAACTATGGCTACACCTTC.

The chain joins TRBV10-3 to TRBJ2-3, with unresolved D. This CDR3 is built from 13 residues. The germline V gene has CDR1 ENHRY and CDR2 SYGVKD. Trimming shortened V by 5 bases and J by 0 bases, and 6 bases separated the two germline ends. The chain's CDR3 is CAISRQSTDTQYF. The CDR3 coding sequence is TGTGCCATCAGTCGGCAGAGCACAGATACGCAGTATTTT.

The chain recombines TRBV10-2 with TRBJ1-5; 8 nucleotides line up with TRBD1. CDR1 is WSHSY, CDR2 SAAADI, per germline. V dropped 4 bases and J dropped 7; count of bases not matched to a gene: 3. The CDR3 covers 13 residues. For the CDR3, the DNA is TGCGCCAGCAGTGCCGCAGGGGGCCAGCCCCAGCATTTT. This codes for CASSAAGGQPQHF.

The genes are TRBV18 and TRBJ2-7; perhaps TRBD1 as D (6 bases). The CDR3 runs 13 residues. Trimming took 2 bases from V and 6 from J, leaving 11 bases between them. In germline, CDR1 is KGHSH, CDR2 LQKENI. CDR3 residues: CASSPSRGFEQYF. CDR3 bases: TGTGCCAGCTCACCAAGCAGGGGATTCGAGCAGTACTTC.

The table lists this clonotype with a few counts. As DNA, the CDR3 is TGCGCCAGCAGCCAAGGACAGGGGGCCGACTATGGCTACACCTTC. This gives the protein CASSQGQGADYGYTF. This sequence joins TRBV4-1 and TRBJ1-2; 10 nucleotides agree with TRBD1. V trimming: 1 base; J trimming: 3 bases; junction bases outside the gene matches: 2. There are 15 residues in the CDR3. Germline CDR1 MGHRA, CDR2 YSYEKL.

This chain uses TRBV6-5 with TRBJ1-2; the D gene is possibly TRBD1 (6 bases). The V and J ends lost 4 bases and 8 bases respectively, with 8 bases between them. CDR1 and CDR2 (germline): MNHEY, SVGAGI. The CDR3 runs 11 residues. The CDR3 protein is CASSFGQGYTF. Written as DNA, the CDR3 is TGTGCCAGCAGTTTTGGACAGGGCTACACCTTC.

The chain has TRBV20-1 and TRBJ1-2; perhaps TRBD1 as D (5 bases). The germline gives CDR1 DFQATT, CDR2 SNEGSKA (reference sequence). Trimming took 3 bases from V and 4 from J, leaving 9 bases between them. The CDR3 extends over 12 amino acids. CDR3 sequence: CSARGDSYGYTF. CDR3 nucleotide sequence: TGCAGTGCTAGGGGAGACAGCTATGGCTACACCTTC.

This chain links TRBV5-6 with TRBJ2-5; 10 nucleotides agree with TRBD2. Per germline, CDR1 SGHDT and CDR2 YYEEEE. The V gene end was trimmed by 0 bases and the J gene end by 5 bases; junction bases not matched to a gene: 4. This CDR3 has 15 residues. CDR3 DNA: TGTGCCAGCAGCTTGGGGCTAGCGGGGGTGGAGACCCAGTACTTC. Protein product: CASSLGLAGVETQYF.

The chain is built from TRBV7-2 and TRBJ2-1, with TRBD2 as a possible D gene (6 bases). The V and J ends lost 2 bases and 8 bases respectively, with 13 bases between them. The CDR3 totals 14 residues. CDR1 and CDR2 (germline): SGHTA, FQGNSA. The CDR3: CASSLLAARYEQFF. DNA for the CDR3: TGTGCCAGCAGCTTATTAGCGGCCCGGTATGAGCAGTTCTTC.

The count of this clonotype is one. The V and J genes are TRBV5-8 and TRBJ1-6, with 10 positions matching TRBD1. CDR3 length: 16 amino acids. Germline loops: CDR1 SGHTS, CDR2 YDEGEE. V lost 0 bases to trimming and J lost 6 bases; unmatched junction nucleotides: 3. The CDR3 DNA reads as TGTGCCAGCAGCTTGGGGGACAGGGGCGGTAATTCACCCCTCCACTTT. Encoded protein: CASSLGDRGGNSPLHF.

This clonotype appeared a single time. The genes are TRBV6-1 and TRBJ1-3; TRBD1 matches at 8 bases. J gave up 1 base and V 8 bases, and 4 bases lay outside the gene matches. CDR3 length: 14 amino acids. The germline CDR1 and CDR2 sequences are MNHNS and SASEGT. CDR3 coding DNA: TGTGCCAGCTGTAACAGGGGGTCTGGAAACACCATATATTTT. Translated, it gives CASCNRGSGNTIYF.

This clonotype occurred a few times. The chain links TRBV7-2 to TRBJ2-3, with 10 bases that match TRBD2. There are 16 residues in the CDR3. Unmatched junction bases numbered 6, after V lost 5 bases and J lost 1 base. Per germline, CDR1 SGHTA and CDR2 FQGNSA. CDR3: CASSLSSGGGTDTQYF. The CDR3 nucleotides are TGTGCCAGCAGCCTGTCTAGCGGGGGAGGCACAGATACGCAGTATTTT. Based on the CDR3 plus reference TRBV7-2 and TRBJ2-3, the full variable domain is GAGVSQSPSNKVTEKGKDVELRCDPISGHTALYWYRQSLGQGLEFLIYFQGNSAPDKSGLPSDRFSAERTGGSVSTLTIQRTQQEDSAVYLCASSLSSGGGTDTQYFGPGTRLTVL.

This chain connects TRBV7-8 to TRBJ1-1, with unresolved D. Trimming left V 1 base short and J 1 base short, with 7 bases between. This CDR3 has 14 residues. Germline V gives CDR1 SGHVS, CDR2 FQNEAQ. The CDR3 DNA reads as TGTGCCAGCAGCTTAGTCCAGACGAACACTGAAGCTTTCTTT. Residues: CASSLVQTNTEAFF.

There are a few counts of this clonotype. The V and J genes are TRBV6-2 or TRBV6-3 and TRBJ1-2; D not resolved. The ends were cut back, 7 bases at V and 2 bases at J, with 8 bases in the middle. This CDR3 region has 12 residues. Looked up from germline, CDR1 is MNHEY and CDR2 is SVGEGT. The CDR3 here is CASITGNYGYTF. In DNA, the CDR3 is TGTGCCAGCATCACTGGGAACTATGGCTACACCTTC.

The V and J genes are TRBV20-1 and TRBJ1-1; D is perhaps TRBD1 (5 bases). Germline values: CDR1 DFQATT, CDR2 SNEGSKA (reference sequence). V was cut by 8 bases and J by 3 bases, with 16 bases left in between. The CDR3 runs to 13 residues. The CDR3 coding sequence is TGCAGTCGCCGGAGGGGCTGGGACACTGAAGCTTTCTTT. Translation gives CSRRRGWDTEAFF.

The genes are TRBV29-1 and TRBJ1-1; D possibly corresponds to TRBD1 (5 bases). Looked up from germline, CDR1 is SQVTM and CDR2 is ANQGSEA. This CDR3 has 13 amino acids. The V end lost 5 bases, the J end lost 4 bases, and 14 bases lay between the germline ends. The CDR3 sequence: CSVSQGGSTEAFF. The DNA of the CDR3 is TGCAGCGTTTCGCAGGGAGGTAGCACTGAAGCTTTCTTT. Variable domain in full (rest from reference TRBV29-1 and TRBJ1-1): SAVISQKPSRDICQRGTSLTIQCQVDSQVTMMFWYRQQPGQSLTLIATANQGSEATYESGFVIDKFPISRPNLTFSTLTVSNMSPEDSSIYLCSVSQGGSTEAFFGQGTRLTVV.

The rearrangement links TRBV20-1 to TRBJ1-2; D is possibly TRBD1 (5 bases). Trimming removed 6 bases at V and 4 bases at J, with 12 bases between. Germline V CDR1 and CDR2: DFQATT, SNEGSKA (reference sequence). The CDR3 extends over 12 amino acids. Here the CDR3 DNA reads TGCAGTGCCGGAGGGGTAAGCTATGGCTACACCTTC. Protein: CSAGGVSYGYTF.

The table lists this clonotype with a few counts. The chain links TRBV7-8 to TRBJ2-7, with D unclear. Germline V gene lookup returns CDR1 SGHVS and CDR2 FQNEAQ. This CDR3 has 13 residues. Trimming shortened V by 1 base and J by 2 bases, and 6 bases separated the two germline ends. CDR3 DNA: TGTGCCAGCAGCTTAGTCACAGCCTACGAGCAGTACTTC. It yields the protein CASSLVTAYEQYF.

The V and J genes are TRBV7-6 and TRBJ2-3; 13 bases align to TRBD2. The length of the CDR3 is 17 residues. With V trimmed by 5 bases and J by 2 bases, 7 bases remained unmatched. CDR1 is SGHVS, CDR2 FNYEAQ, per germline. This CDR3 is CASSLYGTSGATDTQYF. In nucleotides, the CDR3 is TGTGCCAGCAGCCTTTATGGGACTAGCGGGGCCACAGATACGCAGTATTTT.

CDR3 protein: CASSLSGNYGYTF. Written as DNA, the CDR3 is TGTGCCAGCAGCTTGAGCGGTAACTATGGCTACACCTTC. The chain employs TRBV5-5 and TRBJ1-2; D not resolved. In germline, CDR1 is SGHKS, CDR2 YYEKEE (reference sequence). V was trimmed by 1 base and J by 1 base, leaving 5 bases between them. CDR3 length: 13 amino acids.